Sequencing of this T cell receptor (beta chain) was carried out in a study of blood T cell repertoires in COVID-19. Turning to the study itself: In each case, the material was cDNA or gDNA derived from T cells, B-cell-depleted T cells, or PBMCs.

Per the study methods: Amplification with reference gene primers provided the estimates of nucleated cell counts. This table comes from immunoSEQ multiplex PCR, and its TCRdb copy is limited to in-frame clones, with some not included. The V and J calls and clone size come from that table; D and trimming were worked out from the DNA. Of roughly 100,000 clones in the sample, approximately 89% were seen once. This receptor was obtained from a woman in her 30s with acute or convalescent COVID-19. Sequenced: peripheral blood.

The CDR3: CASSRGQTNYGYTF. CDR3 nucleotides: TGTGCCAGCAGCCGGGGACAGACTAACTATGGCTACACCTTC. The chain links TRBV6-5 to TRBJ1-2; 7 positions match TRBD1. Germline CDR1 is MNHEY and CDR2 is SVGAGI. The CDR3 totals 14 residues. After removal of 6 bases from V and 0 bases from J, the junction contained 4 bases not matched to a gene.